The 8 T cell receptor beta chains below come from one sample, sequenced in a study of T cells in women clearing cervical HPV infection. This table comes from immunoSEQ multiplex PCR, and its TCRdb copy is limited to in-frame clones, with some not included. Its listing shows some 50,000 clones. The sequenced sample consisted of blood buffy coat. The receptor set was obtained from a woman aged 18 to 75 with a cervical HPV16 infection that either progressed to CIN3+ or cleared (not recorded which).

Regarding this clone: The read gets to within 3 residues of the CDR3 end, and the germline J gene fills in the rest. V gene TRBV19 combines with J gene TRBJ2-2; TRBD1 agrees at 9 bases. This CDR3 has 15 amino acids. Germline CDR1 LNHDA, CDR2 SQIVND (reference sequence). CDR3 bases read: TGTGCCAGTAGTGCCTTGGACAGGGGTGAAGAAAAG. Translation: CASSALDRGEEK. The full CDR3 sequence reads CASSALDRGEEKLFF.

Worth noting for this clone: With the read ending 3 residues before the CDR3 end, the germline J gene is used to fill in that end. The chain uses TRBV30 and TRBJ2-7, with no clear D. Germline V gene data show CDR1 as GTSNPN and CDR2 as SVGIG (reference sequence). The CDR3 is made up of 13 amino acids. V was trimmed by 0 bases and J by 0 bases, leaving 6 bases between them. The CDR3 bases that were read are TGTGCCTGGAGTGTCCAGAGCTCCTACGAG. This sequence encodes CAWSVQSSYE. The CDR3, in full, reads CAWSVQSSYEQYF.

Note on this clone: Read coverage stops 3 residues before the CDR3 terminus; the germline J gene supplies the remainder. The gene calls are TRBV4-2 and TRBJ2-2; D is undetermined. Trimming shortened V by 5 bases and J by 7 bases, and 17 bases separated the two germline ends. The CDR3 totals 15 residues. Germline CDR1 reads LGHNA; CDR2 reads YNFKEQ. The sequenced part of the CDR3 DNA is TGTGCCAGCAGCACGGAGAGGCTTAAGGGCGGGGAG. Its protein product is CASSTERLKGGE. The whole CDR3 sequence reads CASSTERLKGGELFF.

Points on this clone: The read ends 3 residues early relative to the CDR3; the germline J gene fills the gap. This rearrangement joins TRBV7-9 to TRBJ1-2, with D perhaps matching TRBD1 (6 bases). Germline V gives CDR1 SEHNR, CDR2 FQNEAQ (reference sequence). The CDR3 is 14 residues long. The CDR3 loop is CASSLEQGSSDYTF. The DNA read from the CDR3 is TGTGCCAGCAGCTTAGAACAGGGCTCCTCCGAC.

A remark on this clone: The CDR3 extends 3 residues past the end of the read, so its final part is completed from the germline J gene. V gene TRBV5-1 combines with J gene TRBJ2-1; TRBD1 matches 9 bases. The CDR3 spans 15 residues. CDR1 is SGHRS and CDR2 is YFSETQ in the germline V gene. V was clipped by 0 bases and J by 5 bases; unmatched bases: 3. This CDR3 is CASSLVGTGNNEQFF. The sequenced CDR3 bases are TGCGCCAGCAGCTTGGTGGGGACAGGGAACAATGAG. The variable domain in full, with the rest retrieved from reference TRBV5-1 and TRBJ2-1, is KAGVTQTPRYLIKTRGQQVTLSCSPISGHRSVSWYQQTPGQGLQFLFEYFSETQRNKGNFPGRFSGRQFSNSRSEMNVSTLELGDSALYLCASSLVGTGNNEQFFGPGTRLTVL.

A note on this clone: The read comes to an end 3 residues before the CDR3 does, leaving the germline J gene to fill in the end. Other DNA sequences in this sample translate to the same CDR3. The chain is built from TRBV5-1 and TRBJ2-7; D is ambiguous. V lost 4 bases and J 0 bases, leaving 5 bases between the germline ends. The CDR3 runs 12 residues. Germline V gene data show CDR1 as SGHRS and CDR2 as YFSETQ. Partial CDR3 DNA: TGCGCCAGCAGCCCCGGCTCCTACGAG. It codes for CASSPGSYE. The complete CDR3 protein is CASSPGSYEQYF.

A word on this clone: The sequenced fragment ends 3 residues before the CDR3 boundary, so the rest is inferred from the germline J gene. V usage is TRBV20-1 and J usage is TRBJ2-7, with D possibly being TRBD1 (5 bases). CDR1 is DFQATT and CDR2 is SNEGSKA in the germline V gene (reference sequence). V lost 3 bases, J lost 6 bases, and 24 bases lay in between. The CDR3 contains 16 residues. Partial CDR3 DNA: TGCAGTGCTAGTCAGGGATTCGGACAAACGATGGGCGAG. It translates to CSASQGFGQTMGE. The full-length CDR3 reads as CSASQGFGQTMGEQYF.

Points on this clone: The sequence runs out 3 residues before the end of the CDR3; the remainder is reconstructed from the germline J gene. The V and J genes are TRBV5-6 and TRBJ1-5; D gene ambiguous. Trimming shortened V by 4 bases and J by 7 bases, and 9 bases separated the two germline ends. CDR1 is SGHDT, CDR2 YYEEEE, per germline. This CDR3 is built from 12 residues. The CDR3 is CASSNKRQPQHF. CDR3 DNA, as far as it was read: TGTGCCAGCAGCAACAAACGACAGCCC.